This TCR beta chain was found in a study of vaccination and CD4 T cells after COVID-19. Study-level information: Cells were stimulated with overlapping spike peptide pools from SARS-CoV-2, HCoV-NL63, HCoV-OC43 and HCoV-229E.

V shed 1 base, J shed 0 bases, and the junction held 5 bases outside the gene matches. This CDR3 is 16 amino acids long. Germline CDR1 is SGHNT and CDR2 is YENEEA. Treatment meaning: roughly 10-day PBMC culture with coronavirus spike peptide pools or control peptides (ViraFEST assay). The study, taken as a whole, reports: Researchers looked at relatively few convalescent patients and had no early post-infection timepoints.

A word on this clonotype: Its specificity is not known.

The Oncomine TCR Beta short-read assay was applied to DNA of cultured CD4+ T cells. Using its own MiXCR run on the PCR reads, TCRdb lists one record per CDR3 protein. This sample has about 20,000 distinct CDR3 sequences; 55% occur once, and the top ten carry over 15%. Sequenced sample: CD4+ T cells from blood, cultured in vitro. The TCR sequence derives from a human donor who had recovered from COVID-19. This rearrangement joins TRBV11-3 to TRBJ1-1; TRBD1 matches at 7 bases. The CDR3 DNA is TGTGCCAGCAGCTTAGCGTACCAGGGGGTGAACACTGAAGCTTTCTTT. The encoded protein is CASSLAYQGVNTEAFF.